Listed here are 20 T cell receptor beta chains from one sample, sequenced in a study of T cell repertoires in cytomegalovirus infection. No cognate antigen is known for these TCRs. Each CDR3 protein gets one entry after TCRdb re-called the reads with MiXCR. The sample holds 300,000 to 400,000 distinct CDR3 sequences, roughly 25% seen once. Sample: cultured PBMCs, taken from culture after CMV antigen stimulation. These receptors were obtained from a human donor in good health (CMV status not recorded). Some clones in this sample may be carry-over from other donors' samples.

This clonotype was seen only a few times. A read error may be the cause here, since a much bigger clone is one base away. The chain links TRBV7-2 to TRBJ2-5; D is perhaps TRBD1 (5 bases). The V gene lost 0 bases and the J gene lost 3 bases, with 5 bases spanning the gap. This CDR3 is built from 13 residues. The germline V gene has CDR1 SGHTA and CDR2 FQGNSA. The CDR3 loop is CASSLAREETQYF. In DNA, the CDR3 is TGTGCCAGCAGCTTAGCCAGGGAAGAGACCCAGTACTTC. Filled out from reference TRBV7-2 and TRBJ2-5, the complete variable domain reads GAGVSQSPSNKVTEKGKDVELRCDPISGHTALYWYRQSLGQGLEFLIYFQGNSAPDKSGLPSDRFSAERTGGSVSTLTIQRTQQEDSAVYLCASSLAREETQYFGPGTRLLVL.

V is TRBV25-1 and J is TRBJ2-5; 9 bases are a match to TRBD1. The DNA matches TRBJ2-1 better at its end, which makes the J call doubtful. Per germline, CDR1 MGHDK and CDR2 SYGVNS. The CDR3 spans 17 residues. Written as DNA, the CDR3 is TGTGCCAGCAGAGATAACAGGGGGCCACGAGTTGAAGAGACCCAGTTCTTC. Translated: CASRDNRGPRVEETQFF.

Ten or more counts support this clonotype. The chain combines TRBV7-2 with TRBJ1-1; D gene uncertain. The CDR3 runs 14 residues. Germline V gene lookup returns CDR1 SGHTA and CDR2 FQGNSA. The ends were cut back, 7 bases at V and 3 bases at J, with 15 bases in the middle. The CDR3 loop reads CASTLVNRHTEAFF. CDR3 coding DNA: TGTGCCAGCACCCTTGTGAATCGGCACACTGAAGCTTTCTTT.

This clonotype came up many times. The rearrangement joins TRBV7-9 to TRBJ2-1, with a weak D call TRBD2 (6 bases). Germline V gives CDR1 SEHNR, CDR2 FQNEAQ (reference sequence). Trimming took off 5 bases at V and 8 bases at J, with 13 bases between the two ends. This CDR3 contains 13 residues. CDR3 region: CASSSRGMDEQFF. The CDR3 bases are TGTGCCAGCAGCAGTCGGGGGATGGATGAGCAGTTCTTC.

CDR3 region: CASSFPQWWAGGGGYNEQFF. CDR3 DNA: TGTGCCAGCAGCTTTCCCCAATGGTGGGCTGGGGGAGGGGGCTACAATGAGCAGTTCTTC. This sequence joins TRBV7-9 and TRBJ2-1; D perhaps matches TRBD2 (7 bases). Germline V gene sequence: CDR1 SEHNR, CDR2 FQNEAQ (reference sequence). The CDR3 has 20 residues. Trimming shortened V by 3 bases and J by 3 bases, and 27 bases separated the two germline ends.

This clonotype appeared many times. CDR3 loop: CASSTVSGISTDTQYF. In nucleotides, the CDR3 is TGTGCCAGCAGCACCGTTAGCGGGATTAGCACAGATACGCAGTATTTT. The chain couples TRBV7-2 to TRBJ2-3; TRBD2 matches 8 bases. The J segment lost 0 bases and the V segment lost 5 bases, leaving 7 bases of the junction unmatched. The CDR3 is 16 residues long. Germline values: CDR1 SGHTA, CDR2 FQGNSA. The whole variable domain, remainder taken from reference TRBV7-2 and TRBJ2-3, is GAGVSQSPSNKVTEKGKDVELRCDPISGHTALYWYRQSLGQGLEFLIYFQGNSAPDKSGLPSDRFSAERTGGSVSTLTIQRTQQEDSAVYLCASSTVSGISTDTQYFGPGTRLTVL.

Worth noting for this clonotype: The junction differs from germline at one of its ends, possibly a read error. V is TRBV5-4 and J is TRBJ2-2; 7 bases line up with TRBD2. The germline CDR1 and CDR2 sequences are SGHNT and YYREEE (reference sequence). The CDR3 is made up of 15 amino acids. This chain's CDR3 is CASSLGGPYTGELFF. DNA for the CDR3: TGTGCCAGCAGTTTGGGAGGGCCGTACACCGGGGAGCTGTTTTTT.

The chain joins TRBV19 to TRBJ2-7, with 8 bases matching TRBD1. The germline V gene encodes CDR1 LNHDA and CDR2 SQIVND (reference sequence). The CDR3 has 13 amino acids. V lost 5 bases and J lost 10; bases outside the gene matches: 10. CDR3 bases: TGTGCCAGTAGTGTCTCACAGGGGGTGGACCAGTACTTC. Translated, it gives CASSVSQGVDQYF.

V is TRBV5-1 and J is TRBJ2-7; D gene unclear. CDR3 size: 15 residues. V was clipped by 0 bases and J by 3 bases, with 13 bases between them. Looked up from germline, CDR1 is SGHRS and CDR2 is YFSETQ. Here the CDR3 reads CASSLGPSLLYEQYV. In DNA, the CDR3 is TGCGCCAGCAGCTTGGGCCCCTCACTCCTCTACGAGCAGTACGTC.

This clonotype appeared a few times. V is TRBV6-6 and J is TRBJ2-5; D is unclear. The CDR3 covers 12 residues. Looked up from germline, CDR1 is MNHNY and CDR2 is SVGAGI (reference sequence). The V end lost 6 bases, the J end lost 5 bases, and 10 bases lay between the germline ends. CDR3 sequence: CASSRLSETQYF. Here the CDR3 DNA reads TGTGCCAGCAGCAGACTGTCGGAGACCCAGTACTTC.

J is TRBJ2-1 and V is TRBV18; tentative D call: TRBD2 (5 bases). Per germline, CDR1 KGHSH and CDR2 LQKENI. Trimming took 2 bases from V and 14 from J, leaving 25 bases between them. The CDR3 runs 16 residues. The CDR3 nucleotides are TGTGCCAGCTCACCAGGTTTCGGGATAGACCTCCAAGGAAAGTTCTTC. Translating it yields CASSPGFGIDLQGKFF.

About this clonotype itself: This sequence may be a read error, since a much larger clone differs from it by one base. The chain combines TRBV7-2 with TRBJ2-4, with D uncertain. This CDR3 contains 17 residues. Germline V gives CDR1 SGHTA, CDR2 FQGNSA. As DNA, the CDR3 is TGTGCCAGCCGCTTAGGGTTCGCGGCTCGAGCCAAAAACATTCAGTACTTC. Translating gives CASRLGFAARAKNIQYF.

This clonotype appeared many times. This sequence joins TRBV7-2 and TRBJ2-5, with 10 bases aligning to TRBD2. With V trimmed by 5 bases and J by 5 bases, 8 bases remained unmatched. The V gene's germline CDR1 is SGHTA and CDR2 FQGNSA. This CDR3 spans 15 amino acids. CDR3 in amino acids: CASSPIAGGGETQYF. The DNA for the CDR3 is TGTGCCAGCAGCCCCATAGCGGGAGGCGGGGAGACCCAGTACTTC.

The chain uses TRBV5-1 and TRBJ1-1, with a possible D match to TRBD1 (6 bases). This CDR3 has 15 amino acids. The V end was cut by 1 base, the J end by 2 bases, with 12 bases between. Per the germline V gene, CDR1 is SGHRS and CDR2 is YFSETQ. CDR3 region: CASSLTYGTNTEAFF. The CDR3, as DNA: TGCGCCAGCAGCTTGACTTACGGGACAAACACTGAAGCTTTCTTT.

This clonotype was recorded at least ten times. The chain combines TRBV7-6 with TRBJ2-5; D uncertain. With 5 bases removed from V and 2 bases from J, the gap between germline ends came to 3 bases. The CDR3 contains 11 residues. Germline-derived CDR1 and CDR2 are SGHVS and FNYEAQ. The CDR3 reads CASSRQETQYF. CDR3 nucleotides: TGTGCCAGCAGCCGTCAAGAGACCCAGTACTTC. The variable domain in full, completed from reference TRBV7-6 and TRBJ2-5, reads GAGVSQSPRYKVTKRGQDVALRCDPISGHVSLYWYRQALGQGPEFLTYFNYEAQQDKSGLPNDRFSAERPEGSISTLTIQRTEQRDSAMYRCASSRQETQYFGPGTRLLVL.

This clonotype was counted a few times. The V and J genes are TRBV27 and TRBJ2-1; D could derive from TRBD1 or TRBD2 (5 bases each). Germline V CDR1 and CDR2: MNHEY, SMNVEV (reference sequence). The CDR3 has 14 residues. V lost 2 bases, J lost 9 bases, and 14 bases lay in between. The CDR3 is CASSLGRGRAEQFF. The CDR3 coding sequence is TGTGCCAGCAGTTTAGGCCGGGGCAGGGCTGAGCAGTTCTTC.

This sequence joins TRBV6-1 and TRBJ1-1; D remains unclear. The CDR3 contains 14 residues. Trimming took off 4 bases at V and 5 bases at J, with 14 bases between the two ends. CDR1 MNHNS and CDR2 SASEGT come from the germline V gene. CDR3 amino acids: CASSGDQTGTEAFF. CDR3 nucleotide sequence: TGTGCCAGCAGTGGAGACCAAACGGGGACTGAAGCTTTCTTT.

This clonotype was recorded at least ten times. The V and J genes are TRBV7-2 and TRBJ2-3, with TRBD2 matching over 8 bases. Trimming at V came to 1 base and at J to 1 base, leaving 1 base not matched to a gene. The CDR3 has 15 residues. CDR1 and CDR2 from the germline V gene are SGHTA and FQGNSA. The CDR3 here is CASSLGSGGTDTQYF. CDR3 DNA sequence: TGTGCCAGCAGCTTAGGTAGCGGGGGCACAGATACGCAGTATTTT.

This clonotype was found a few times. V gene TRBV6-6 combines with J gene TRBJ2-5; TRBD1 matches at 7 bases. The V segment lost 0 bases and the J segment 7 bases; nucleotides outside the gene matches: 14. The CDR3 runs 17 residues. CDR1 and CDR2 from the germline V gene are MNHNY and SVGAGI (reference sequence). CDR3 sequence: CASSYSKNLGQVATQYF. CDR3 DNA sequence: TGTGCCAGCAGTTACTCGAAGAATCTCGGACAGGTGGCGACCCAGTACTTC.

This clonotype has at least ten counts. The chain joins TRBV7-2 to TRBJ2-5; 12 bases fit TRBD2. Germline V CDR1 and CDR2: SGHTA, FQGNSA. V shed 3 bases, J shed 5 bases, and the junction held 13 bases outside the gene matches. The length of the CDR3 is 18 residues. In DNA, the CDR3 is TGTGCCAGCAGCTTTCCCCTAGCGGGAGGGCCACTGTCGGAGACCCAGTACTTC. This encodes CASSFPLAGGPLSETQYF.